These 22 T cell receptor beta chains came from one sample sequenced in a study of T cells in Graves' hyperthyroidism and ophthalmopathy (dated by TCRdb to 2018 to 2020). Libraries were prepared through multiplex PCR. The sequencer was an Illumina HiSeq 2000. The TCR beta CDR3 regions were amplified from the RNA transcripts. A first-round RT-PCR of the TCR CDR3 used the HTBI primer set with the Qiagen OneStep RT-PCR kit. Clones were called with MiXCR by TCRdb after fastp trimmed the public reads at Q25, and only in-frame beta chains were retained. Records with the same CDR3 protein are collapsed into one entry carrying the most frequent genes and DNA. The sample table contains fewer than 450,000 distinct CDR3 sequences; only one count was recorded for roughly 13% of them. Around 27% of the sample is taken by the ten largest. Sequenced: blood. The source is a man aged 50 to 59 with Graves' ophthalmopathy.

This clonotype was found many times. The chain couples TRBV5-1 to TRBJ2-7; D assignment may be TRBD1 or TRBD2 (6 bases each). Germline loops: CDR1 SGHRS, CDR2 YFSETQ. Deletions cut 0 bases from V and 6 bases from J, with 16 bases between. This CDR3 has 15 amino acids. CDR3 loop: CASSLVGGEISEQYF. Written as DNA, the CDR3 is TGCGCCAGCAGCTTGGTGGGGGGCGAAATATCCGAGCAGTACTTC.

This clonotype occurred many times. This chain connects TRBV28 to TRBJ2-7; 7 nucleotides align to TRBD1. The CDR3 has 14 residues. Trimming removed 5 bases from V and 0 bases from J; junction bases left unmatched: 4. Germline V gives CDR1 MDHEN, CDR2 SYDVKM. CDR3 sequence: CASSETGSSYEQYF. In DNA, the CDR3 is TGTGCCAGCAGTGAGACAGGGAGCTCCTACGAGCAGTACTTC. Drawing the rest from reference TRBV28 and TRBJ2-7, the complete variable domain is DVKVTQSSRYLVKRTGEKVFLECVQDMDHENMFWYRQDPGLGLRLIYFSYDVKMKEKGDIPEGYSVSREKKERFSLILESASTNQTSMYLCASSETGSSYEQYFGPGTRLTVT.

This clonotype was counted many times. The V gene is TRBV10-3, the J gene TRBJ1-1; D perhaps matches TRBD1 (5 bases). Germline V gene lookup returns CDR1 ENHRY and CDR2 SYGVKD. The CDR3 loop spans 13 amino acids. V shed 2 bases and J shed 1 base, with 5 bases lying between them. The CDR3 sequence is CAISEDRNTEAFF. DNA for the CDR3: TGTGCCATCAGTGAGGACAGGAACACTGAAGCTTTCTTT.

This clonotype is a singleton in its sample. This chain uses TRBV3-1 with TRBJ2-2; tentative D call: TRBD2 (5 bases). The ends were cut back, 4 bases at V and 7 bases at J, with 10 bases in the middle. The CDR3 is 13 residues long. Germline V gene lookup returns CDR1 LGHDT and CDR2 YNNKEL (reference sequence). The CDR3 here is CASSPLAGGELFF. DNA for the CDR3: TGTGCCAGCAGCCCGCTTGCGGGCGGGGAGCTGTTTTTT. The full variable domain, its missing parts supplied by reference TRBV3-1 and TRBJ2-2, is DTAVSQTPKYLVTQMGNDKSIKCEQNLGHDTMYWYKQDSKKFLKIMFSYNNKELIINETVPNRFSPKSPDKAHLNLHINSLELGDSAVYFCASSPLAGGELFFGEGSRLTVL.

This clonotype was seen only a few times. V is TRBV5-5 and J is TRBJ2-1; D ambiguous. The V gene lost 3 bases and the J gene lost 6 bases, with 10 bases spanning the gap. Looked up from germline, CDR1 is SGHKS and CDR2 is YYEKEE (reference sequence). CDR3 length: 13 residues. CDR3 DNA sequence: TGTGCCAGCAGCTACCGTCCTAGCAATGAGCAGTTCTTC. Translating gives CASSYRPSNEQFF.

This clonotype was seen at least ten times. The rearrangement links TRBV30 to TRBJ2-1, with TRBD2 matching over 8 bases. V was pared by 5 bases and J by 8 bases, with 8 bases of the junction left unmatched. The germline gives CDR1 GTSNPN, CDR2 SVGIG (reference sequence). The CDR3 has 13 amino acids. CDR3 nucleotides: TGTGCCTGGCTTAACGGGAGGGGGGATGAGCAGTTCTTC. It translates to CAWLNGRGDEQFF. Variable domain in full (rest from reference TRBV30 and TRBJ2-1): SQTIHQWPATLVQPVGSPLSLECTVEGTSNPNLYWYRQAAGRGLQLLFYSVGIGQISSEVPQNLSASRPQDRQFILSSKKLLLSDSGFYLCAWLNGRGDEQFFGPGTRLTVL.

This clonotype was detected many times. The V call is TRBV30, the J call TRBJ1-5, with D maybe TRBD1 (5 bases). Trimming took off 3 bases at V and 1 base at J, with 19 bases between the two ends. CDR1 is GTSNPN and CDR2 is SVGIG in the germline V gene (reference sequence). The CDR3 totals 17 residues. The CDR3: CAWSPRGGGRSNQPQHF. CDR3 bases: TGTGCCTGGAGCCCCCGTGGGGGGGGACGGAGCAATCAGCCCCAGCATTTT.

This clonotype was seen more than once but under ten times. This chain uses TRBV5-1 with TRBJ2-2; 8 nucleotides agree with TRBD2. The V gene's germline CDR1 is SGHRS and CDR2 YFSETQ. This CDR3 region has 15 residues. Trimming took 4 bases from V and 3 from J; bases not matched to a gene: 5. CDR3 loop: CASSQGLVDTGELFF. CDR3 coding DNA: TGCGCCAGCAGCCAGGGACTAGTTGACACCGGGGAGCTGTTTTTT.

This clonotype has a handful of counts. As DNA, the CDR3 is TGTGCCAGCAACAAAGTAGGACAGGGAAACTATGGCTACACCTTC. It encodes CASNKVGQGNYGYTF. The chain is built from TRBV12-3 or TRBV12-4 and TRBJ1-2; TRBD1 aligns across 8 bases. This CDR3 has 15 amino acids. Trimming removed 7 bases from V and 2 bases from J; junction bases left unmatched: 9.

This clonotype showed up many times. The chain recombines TRBV27 with TRBJ2-7; the D gene is possibly TRBD1 (6 bases). V gave up 3 bases and J gave up 9 bases, with 12 bases separating them. The length of the CDR3 is 12 residues. Looked up from germline, CDR1 is MNHEY and CDR2 is SMNVEV (reference sequence). The CDR3 DNA reads as TGTGCCAGCAGTTTTACAGGGAAGCGGCAGTACTTC. Translation gives CASSFTGKRQYF.

This clonotype has at least ten counts. The chain links TRBV30 to TRBJ2-7; 8 bases agree with TRBD2. CDR1 is GTSNPN and CDR2 is SVGIG in the germline V gene (reference sequence). The V segment lost 2 bases and the J segment 0 bases; nucleotides outside the gene matches: 3. The CDR3 length is 14 residues. The CDR3 spells CAWSTSGLSYEQYF. Written as DNA, the CDR3 is TGTGCCTGGAGTACTAGCGGCCTCTCCTACGAGCAGTACTTC.

This clonotype was seen a few times. This chain links TRBV20-1 with TRBJ2-4; perhaps D is TRBD1 or TRBD2 (5 bases each). Trimming took 8 bases from V and 0 from J, leaving 11 bases between them. This CDR3 spans 13 amino acids. Germline loops: CDR1 DFQATT, CDR2 SNEGSKA (reference sequence). In DNA, the CDR3 is TGCAGTACGGGGCGAGCAGCCAAAAACATTCAGTACTTC. Its translation: CSTGRAAKNIQYF.

The chain uses TRBV6-2 or TRBV6-3 and TRBJ1-5, with TRBD1 matching 10 bases. The CDR3 has 13 residues. Per germline, CDR1 MNHEY and CDR2 SVGEGT. V gave up 6 bases and J gave up 4 bases; unmatched junction bases: 0. The CDR3 DNA is TGTGCCAGCAGGGACAGGGGGAATCAGCCCCAGCATTTT. Translated, it gives CASRDRGNQPQHF.

Ten or more counts support this clonotype. V is TRBV7-9 and J is TRBJ1-2; no clear D gene. CDR1 SEHNR and CDR2 FQNEAQ come from the germline V gene (reference sequence). Between the trimmed V and J ends, which lost 1 base and 10 bases, there was a span of 10 bases. CDR3 size: 12 residues. CDR3 amino acids: CASSLGAVDYTF. DNA of the CDR3: TGTGCCAGCAGCTTAGGGGCAGTCGACTACACCTTC.

The table lists this clonotype with many counts. This chain connects TRBV6-6 to TRBJ2-7; a possible D gene is TRBD1 (6 bases). Germline lookup yields CDR1 MNHNY and CDR2 SVGAGI (reference sequence). V lost 2 bases, J lost 6 bases, and 11 bases lay in between. The CDR3 loop spans 13 amino acids. The DNA of the CDR3 is TGTGCCAGCAGTTACGGGGGCCCGATCGAGCAGTACTTC. Amino acids: CASSYGGPIEQYF.

This clonotype was seen ten or more times. The rearrangement links TRBV13 to TRBJ2-7, with TRBD2 identical over 11 bases. Germline CDR1 and CDR2: PRHDT and FYEKMQ (reference sequence). With 5 bases clipped from V and 6 bases from J, the junction kept 9 bases outside the gene matches. The CDR3 has 15 amino acids. The CDR3 bases are TGTGCCAGCAGCAAAACGACTAGCGGGACTCCCGAGCAGTACTTC. Translating gives CASSKTTSGTPEQYF.

To note about this clonotype: Its ends do not fully match the called genes, so a read error is possible. The chain recombines TRBV19 with TRBJ2-5, with 8 bases aligning to TRBD2. Germline lookup yields CDR1 LNHDA and CDR2 SQIVND (reference sequence). There are 15 residues in the CDR3. The CDR3 DNA reads as TGTGCCAGTTTAGGGCGCCTAGCGGGCGGGGAGACCAAGTACTTC. Protein product: CASLGRLAGGETKYF.

This clonotype was observed many times. The chain combines TRBV14 with TRBJ2-5; possibly TRBD1 for D (6 bases). The V end was cut by 4 bases, the J end by 9 bases, with 21 bases between. Germline CDR1 reads SGHDN; CDR2 reads FVKESK. The CDR3 is 15 amino acids. CDR3 in amino acids: CASSPFIDRTRAQYF. CDR3 nucleotide sequence: TGTGCCAGCAGCCCTTTTATCGACAGGACAAGGGCCCAGTACTTC.

This clonotype has at least ten counts. CDR3 nucleotide sequence: TGTGCCACCACACTGGGGCTAGCGGGGTCCTACGAGCAGTACTTC. It is translated as CATTLGLAGSYEQYF. This chain uses TRBV11-2 with TRBJ2-7, with TRBD2 identical over 9 bases. CDR1 and CDR2 (germline): SGHAT, FQNNGV. V shed 10 bases, J shed 1 base, and the junction held 11 bases outside the gene matches. CDR3 length equals 15 residues.

CDR3 protein: CATSDRTSGMTYEQYF. The CDR3 DNA reads TGTGCCACCAGTGACCGAACTAGCGGGATGACCTACGAGCAGTACTTC. This chain connects TRBV24-1 to TRBJ2-7, with TRBD2 identical over 10 bases. Germline V gives CDR1 KGHDR, CDR2 SFDVKD. V trimming: 4 bases; J trimming: 2 bases; junction bases outside the gene matches: 7. The CDR3 is 16 amino acids.

This sequence joins TRBV29-1 and TRBJ2-1; 10 nucleotides agree with TRBD2. The length of the CDR3 is 17 residues. Germline lookup yields CDR1 SQVTM and CDR2 ANQGSEA. V shed 0 bases, J shed 7 bases, and the junction held 12 bases outside the gene matches. The CDR3 DNA reads TGCAGCGTTGAAGATCTTCGGCCTAGCGGGAGAGGGAATGAGCAGTTCTTC. Amino acids: CSVEDLRPSGRGNEQFF.

A few counts support this clonotype. J is TRBJ2-3 and V is TRBV12-3 or TRBV12-4, with D perhaps matching TRBD2 (6 bases). The germline V and J ends were trimmed by 6 bases and 0 bases, with 19 bases remaining between them. The CDR3 spans 17 residues. The CDR3 spells CASSQKIGLPSTDTQYF. DNA for the CDR3: TGTGCCAGCAGCCAGAAAATTGGACTACCAAGCACAGATACGCAGTATTTT.